The source of this T cell receptor beta chain is a study of shared clonotypes between healthy human individuals. Assay used: immunoSEQ multiplex PCR; TCRdb lists only in-frame clones, some missing. The sample consists of about 670,000 clones, approximately 79% of them appearing once. Germline assignment: CDR1 SGHDT and CDR2 YYEEEE. The CDR3 consists of 14 residues. V lost 7 bases and J lost 0, with 10 bases in between. The sample was memory CD4+ T cells sorted from blood. As to subset: CD45RA-negative fraction. The chain carries TRBV5-6 and TRBJ1-4, with D unresolved. This TCR was sampled from a woman in her 30s in good health. DNA of the CDR3: TGTGCCAGCGCCGAGGGAGCAACTAATGAAAAACTGTTTTTT. Translated, it gives CASAEGATNEKLFF.